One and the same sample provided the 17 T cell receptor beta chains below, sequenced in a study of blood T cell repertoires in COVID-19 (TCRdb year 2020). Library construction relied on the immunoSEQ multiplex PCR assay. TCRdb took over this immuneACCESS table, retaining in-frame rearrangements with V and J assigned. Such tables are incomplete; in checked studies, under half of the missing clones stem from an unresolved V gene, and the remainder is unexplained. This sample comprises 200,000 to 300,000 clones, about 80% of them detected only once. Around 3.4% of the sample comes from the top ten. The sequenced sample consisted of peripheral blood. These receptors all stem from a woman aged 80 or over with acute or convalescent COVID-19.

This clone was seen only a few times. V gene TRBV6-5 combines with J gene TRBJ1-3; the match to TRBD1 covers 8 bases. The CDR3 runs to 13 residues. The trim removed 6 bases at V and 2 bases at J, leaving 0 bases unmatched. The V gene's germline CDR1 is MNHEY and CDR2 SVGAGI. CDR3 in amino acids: CASRDRAGNTIYF. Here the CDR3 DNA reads TGTGCCAGCAGGGACAGGGCTGGAAACACCATATATTTT.

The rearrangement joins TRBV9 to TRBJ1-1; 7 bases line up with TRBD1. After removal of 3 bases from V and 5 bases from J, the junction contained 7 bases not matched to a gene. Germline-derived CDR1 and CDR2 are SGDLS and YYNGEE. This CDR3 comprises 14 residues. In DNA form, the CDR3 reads TGTGCCAGCAGCGCCTGGGACAGTGTGACTGAAGCTTTCTTT. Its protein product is CASSAWDSVTEAFF. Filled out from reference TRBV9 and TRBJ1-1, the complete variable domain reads DSGVTQTPKHLITATGQRVTLRCSPRSGDLSVYWYQQSLDQGLQFLIQYYNGEERAKGNILERFSAQQFPDLHSELNLSSLELGDSALYFCASSAWDSVTEAFFGQGTRLTVV.

CDR3 region: CASSSDGGTEAFF. The CDR3, as DNA: TGTGCCAGCAGCTCAGACGGGGGCACTGAAGCTTTCTTT. V usage is TRBV7-3 and J usage is TRBJ1-1, with D perhaps matching TRBD1 (5 bases). Trimming shortened V by 4 bases and J by 4 bases, and 10 bases separated the two germline ends. Germline lookup yields CDR1 SGHTA and CDR2 FQGTGA. The CDR3 is 13 residues long.

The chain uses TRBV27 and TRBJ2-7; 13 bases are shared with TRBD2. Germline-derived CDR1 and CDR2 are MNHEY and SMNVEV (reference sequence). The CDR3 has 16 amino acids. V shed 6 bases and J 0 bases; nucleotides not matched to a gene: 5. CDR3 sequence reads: CASRKGTSGTSYEQYF. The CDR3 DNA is TGTGCCAGCAGAAAGGGGACTAGCGGGACCTCCTACGAGCAGTACTTC.

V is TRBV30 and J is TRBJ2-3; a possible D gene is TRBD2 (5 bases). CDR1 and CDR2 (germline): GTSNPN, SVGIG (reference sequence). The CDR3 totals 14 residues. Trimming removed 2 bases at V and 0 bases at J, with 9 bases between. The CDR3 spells CAWSWSGSTDTQYF. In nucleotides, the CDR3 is TGTGCCTGGAGTTGGAGCGGCAGCACAGATACGCAGTATTTT.

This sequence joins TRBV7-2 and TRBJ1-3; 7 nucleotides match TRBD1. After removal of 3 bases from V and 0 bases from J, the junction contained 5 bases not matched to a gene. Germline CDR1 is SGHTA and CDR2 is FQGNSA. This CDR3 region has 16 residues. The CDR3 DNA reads TGTGCCAGCAGCTTCTTCAGGGGGACCTCTGGAAACACCATATATTTT. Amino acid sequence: CASSFFRGTSGNTIYF.

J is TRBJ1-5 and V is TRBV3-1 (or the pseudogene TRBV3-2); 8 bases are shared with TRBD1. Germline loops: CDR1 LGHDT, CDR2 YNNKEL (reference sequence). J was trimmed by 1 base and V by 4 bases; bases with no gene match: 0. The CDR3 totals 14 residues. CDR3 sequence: CASSRTGSNQPQHF. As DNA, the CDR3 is TGTGCCAGCAGCCGGACAGGGAGCAATCAGCCCCAGCATTTT.

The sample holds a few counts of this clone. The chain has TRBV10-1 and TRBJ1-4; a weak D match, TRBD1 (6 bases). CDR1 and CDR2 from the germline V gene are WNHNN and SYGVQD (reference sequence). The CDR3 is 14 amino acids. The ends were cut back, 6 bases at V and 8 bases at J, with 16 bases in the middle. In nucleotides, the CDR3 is TGCGCCAGCAGGGAACAGGGCAGGAAGGAAAAACTGTTTTTT. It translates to CASREQGRKEKLFF.

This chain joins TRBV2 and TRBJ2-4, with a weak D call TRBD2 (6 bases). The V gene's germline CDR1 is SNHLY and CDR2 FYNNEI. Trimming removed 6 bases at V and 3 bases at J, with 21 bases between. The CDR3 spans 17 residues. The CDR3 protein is CASSINGGAEGKNIQYF. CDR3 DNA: TGTGCCAGCAGCATTAACGGAGGGGCGGAGGGCAAAAACATTCAGTACTTC.

CDR3 in amino acids: CASSPQGASSTDTQYF. The CDR3 nucleotides are TGTGCCAGCAGCCCCCAGGGGGCCTCTAGCACAGATACGCAGTATTTT. This chain connects TRBV11-3 to TRBJ2-3; 8 bases fit TRBD1. With 5 bases clipped from V and 0 bases from J, the junction kept 7 bases outside the gene matches. Germline assignment: CDR1 SGHNT and CDR2 YENEEA. CDR3 length: 16 residues.

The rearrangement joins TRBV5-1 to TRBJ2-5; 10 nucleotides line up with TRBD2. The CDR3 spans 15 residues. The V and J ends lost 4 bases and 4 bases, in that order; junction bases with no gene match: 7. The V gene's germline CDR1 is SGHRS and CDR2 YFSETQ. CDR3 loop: CASSHGTSAGETQYF. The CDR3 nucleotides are TGCGCCAGCAGCCACGGGACTAGCGCGGGAGAGACCCAGTACTTC.

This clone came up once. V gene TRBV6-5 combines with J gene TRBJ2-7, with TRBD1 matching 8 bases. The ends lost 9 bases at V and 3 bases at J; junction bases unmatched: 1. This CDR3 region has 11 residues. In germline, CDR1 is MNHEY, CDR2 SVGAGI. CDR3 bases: TGTGCCAGGGGACAGGTCTACGAGCAGTACTTC. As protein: CARGQVYEQYF.

The CDR3 reads CASSGGQGGNEQFF. DNA for the CDR3: TGTGCCAGCAGTGGGGGACAGGGGGGGAATGAGCAGTTCTTC. The J gene is TRBJ2-1, the V gene TRBV2; 11 bases are shared with TRBD1. CDR1 and CDR2 from the germline V gene are SNHLY and FYNNEI. This CDR3 comprises 14 residues. The V and J ends lost 4 bases and 7 bases, in that order; junction bases with no gene match: 3.

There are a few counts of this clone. The CDR3 loop reads CASSPLGTSTRYEQYF. DNA for the CDR3: TGCGCCAGCAGCCCTTTGGGGACTTCCACCCGCTACGAGCAGTACTTC. V and J are TRBV5-1 and TRBJ2-7, with a possible D match to TRBD2 (6 bases). The germline CDR1 and CDR2 sequences are SGHRS and YFSETQ. This CDR3 contains 16 residues. Trimming removed 4 bases at V and 3 bases at J, with 20 bases between.

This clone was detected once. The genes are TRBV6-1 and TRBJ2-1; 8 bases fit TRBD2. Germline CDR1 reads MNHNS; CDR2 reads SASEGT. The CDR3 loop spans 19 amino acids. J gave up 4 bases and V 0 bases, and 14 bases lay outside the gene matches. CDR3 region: CASSEALGSGALGYNEQFF. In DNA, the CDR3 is TGTGCCAGCAGTGAAGCGCTGGGTAGCGGGGCCTTGGGGTACAATGAGCAGTTCTTC.

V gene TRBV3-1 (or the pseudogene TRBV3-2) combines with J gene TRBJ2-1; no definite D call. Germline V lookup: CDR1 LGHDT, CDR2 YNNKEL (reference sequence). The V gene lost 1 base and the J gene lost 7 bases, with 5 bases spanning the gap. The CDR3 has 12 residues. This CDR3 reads CASSQAENEQFF. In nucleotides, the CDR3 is TGTGCCAGCAGCCAAGCGGAGAATGAGCAGTTCTTC.

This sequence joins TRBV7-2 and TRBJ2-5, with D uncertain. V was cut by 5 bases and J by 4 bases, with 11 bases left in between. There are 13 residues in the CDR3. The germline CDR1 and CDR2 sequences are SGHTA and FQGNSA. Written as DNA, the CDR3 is TGTGCCAGCAGCCAACGGTGGAGAGAGACCCAGTACTTC. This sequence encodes CASSQRWRETQYF.